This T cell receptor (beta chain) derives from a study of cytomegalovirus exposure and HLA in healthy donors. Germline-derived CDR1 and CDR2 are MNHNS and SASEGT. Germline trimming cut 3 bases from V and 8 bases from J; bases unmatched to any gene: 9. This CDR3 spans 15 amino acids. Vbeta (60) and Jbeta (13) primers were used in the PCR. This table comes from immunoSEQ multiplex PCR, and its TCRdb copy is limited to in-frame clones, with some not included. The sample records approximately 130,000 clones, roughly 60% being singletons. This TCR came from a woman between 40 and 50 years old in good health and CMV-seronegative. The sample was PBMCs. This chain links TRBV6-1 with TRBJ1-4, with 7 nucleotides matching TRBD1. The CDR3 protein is CASSENRQGGEKLFF. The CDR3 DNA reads TGTGCCAGCAGTGAGAACAGACAGGGTGGGGAAAAACTGTTTTTT.